These 15 T cell receptor beta chains share one sample of origin, sequenced in a study of T cell repertoires in aging, cancer and after chemotherapy. TCR beta rearrangements were amplified from peripheral blood genomic DNA. Rearranged V-D-J TRB sequences were amplified with a mixed TRB-A/B primer pool. TCRdb recomputed calls from the multiplex PCR reads with MiXCR, one row per CDR3 protein. The profile shows several thousand distinct CDR3 sequences, 32% of them singletons. The sequenced material came from blood. The receptor source for this set is a human donor with a blood cancer.

V gene TRBV6-1 combines with J gene TRBJ2-4; 7 bases map to TRBD2. Trimming cost V 4 bases and J 5 bases; bases outside gene matches: 14. Germline CDR1 reads MNHNS; CDR2 reads SASEGT. The CDR3 consists of 17 residues. CDR3 sequence (DNA): TGTGCCAGCAGTGGGCGGTGGGCGGGGGAGACGGAAAACATTCAGTACTTC. This encodes CASSGRWAGETENIQYF.

The chain combines TRBV20-1 with TRBJ2-7; no definite D call. Germline V gives CDR1 DFQATT, CDR2 SNEGSKA (reference sequence). The CDR3 totals 15 residues. V was clipped by 6 bases and J by 4 bases, with 22 bases between them. The CDR3 here is CSAPSGGGTTYEQYF. The CDR3 region has the DNA TGCAGTGCACCCTCCGGCGGTGGAACAACATACGAGCAGTACTTC.

The CDR3 here is CASSYSWTPAEQYF. The CDR3 coding sequence is TGTGCCAGCAGTTACTCTTGGACTCCCGCTGAGCAGTACTTC. The chain carries TRBV6-2 or TRBV6-3 and TRBJ2-7, with D possibly TRBD2 on 5 matching bases. V was pared by 0 bases and J by 7 bases, with 13 bases between. This CDR3 has 14 residues. The germline V gene encodes CDR1 MNHEY and CDR2 SVGEGT.

This clonotype was seen only a few times. The chain has TRBV5-4 and TRBJ1-5; 8 bases are a match to TRBD1. The CDR3 spans 18 residues. Germline trimming cut 8 bases from V and 0 bases from J; bases unmatched to any gene: 16. Germline CDR1 reads SGHNT; CDR2 reads YYREEE (reference sequence). This CDR3 reads CARSIINRDRPSNQPQHF. The DNA for the CDR3 is TGTGCCAGAAGCATAATTAACCGGGACAGGCCTAGCAATCAGCCCCAGCATTTT.

For the CDR3, the DNA is TGTGCCACCAGCAGAGCGACAGGGGGCACAGATACGCAGTATTTT. Translating it yields CATSRATGGTDTQYF. The genes are TRBV15 and TRBJ2-3; 8 bases map to TRBD1. This CDR3 has 15 residues. V was clipped by 1 base and J by 1 base; unmatched bases: 1. CDR1 is LNHNV and CDR2 is YYDKDF in the germline V gene (reference sequence).

This clonotype appeared a few times. The chain employs TRBV19 and TRBJ2-3, with 8 bases matching TRBD2. The ends lost 7 bases at V and 10 bases at J; junction bases unmatched: 16. Germline assignment: CDR1 LNHDA and CDR2 SQIVND (reference sequence). The CDR3 spans 15 residues. The chain's CDR3 is CASKTSAGGGIAQYF. CDR3 in DNA: TGTGCCAGTAAGACTAGCGCTGGAGGTGGAATCGCGCAGTATTTT.

This clonotype has more than one count but fewer than ten. The chain links TRBV7-6 to TRBJ2-2; the D gene is possibly TRBD1 (6 bases). The germline V and J ends were trimmed by 6 bases and 0 bases, with 11 bases remaining between them. Per the germline V gene, CDR1 is SGHVS and CDR2 is FNYEAQ. The CDR3 has 15 residues. The CDR3 DNA is TGTGCCAGCAGTGGACAGTTCGCGAACACCGGGGAGCTGTTTTTT. It is translated as CASSGQFANTGELFF.

This clonotype was seen more than once but under ten times. This chain links TRBV6-4 with TRBJ1-3, with D unresolved. The CDR3 has 18 residues. The V end lost 3 bases, the J end lost 2 bases, and 20 bases lay between the germline ends. Germline V gene sequence: CDR1 MRHNA, CDR2 SNTAGT. The CDR3 DNA reads TGTGCCAGCAGTGATTCCCCCTCTAGTTGGGATGCTGGAAACACCATATATTTT. Its protein product is CASSDSPSSWDAGNTIYF.

The chain is built from TRBV12-5 and TRBJ2-7; the D is unclear. Trimming stripped 0 bases from V and 4 bases from J, with 13 bases between. Per germline, CDR1 LGHNT and CDR2 FRNRAP. The CDR3 is 15 amino acids. CDR3 nucleotide sequence: TGTGCTAGTGGTTTGGTACTCCCCCGAAGGTACGAGCAGTACTTC. This sequence encodes CASGLVLPRRYEQYF.

This clonotype was counted only a few times. V usage is TRBV12-3 or TRBV12-4 and J usage is TRBJ2-7; D possibly corresponds to TRBD2 (5 bases). CDR3 size: 18 residues. V lost 0 bases to trimming and J lost 0 bases, with 18 bases between them. CDR3 sequence reads: CASSLALGSLAGSYEQYF. CDR3 sequence (DNA): TGTGCCAGCAGTTTAGCGCTGGGGTCTCTAGCTGGCTCCTACGAGCAGTACTTC.

This clonotype came up a few times. This rearrangement joins TRBV4-2 to TRBJ2-7; D remains unclear. The V and J ends lost 0 bases and 2 bases respectively, with 11 bases between them. The germline CDR1 and CDR2 sequences are LGHNA and YNFKEQ. The CDR3 sequence is 15 residues long. CDR3 region: CASSQEGVGTYEQYF. The CDR3 region has the DNA TGTGCCAGCAGCCAAGAAGGTGTTGGGACCTACGAGCAGTACTTC.

About this clonotype: The junction does not match germline at one end; this may be a read error. The rearrangement joins TRBV4-3 to TRBJ2-3; unclear D gene. The V gene's germline CDR1 is LGHNA and CDR2 YSLEER. This CDR3 has 14 residues. CDR3 region: CASSQEHSVDTQYF. The CDR3 nucleotides read TGTGCCAGCAGCCAAGAGCATTCCGTAGATACGCAGTATTTT.

The V and J genes are TRBV6-5 and TRBJ1-2; D gene unclear. Trimming removed 0 bases at V and 5 bases at J, with 10 bases between. This CDR3 has 14 residues. Germline assignment: CDR1 MNHEY and CDR2 SVGAGI. CDR3 in amino acids: CASSYSTLGYGYTF. In DNA form, the CDR3 reads TGTGCCAGCAGTTACTCAACTCTGGGGTATGGCTACACCTTC.

The V and J genes are TRBV5-5 and TRBJ1-2; no clear D. Trimming left V 0 bases short and J 5 bases short, with 14 bases between. From germline, CDR1 is SGHKS and CDR2 YYEKEE (reference sequence). The CDR3 runs to 15 residues. CDR3: CASSLAPQEVYGYTF. The DNA of the CDR3 is TGTGCCAGCAGCTTGGCACCCCAGGAAGTATATGGCTACACCTTC.

This clonotype appeared a few times. Germline and junction disagree at one end, which may indicate a read error. The gene calls are TRBV12-3 or TRBV12-4 and TRBJ1-5; D unclear. There are 13 residues in the CDR3. In DNA form, the CDR3 reads TGTGCCAGCAGTTTACATGGAGGCCCCGGCCGGGCCTTT. Translating it yields CASSLHGGPGRAF.